This T cell receptor (beta chain) appears in the sequencing data of a study of identical twins. General study findings and limits: Whereas memory repertoires showed no such difference, abundant cord blood beta clonotypes carried fewer insertions. Conclusions leaned on cross-sectional statistical analysis and did not track the same donors over time. In zero-insertion analyses, partial confounding could arise from invariant MAIT and iNKT cells. Weaker excess twin sharing was seen among beta out-of-frame sequences.

Regarding this clonotype: The antigen remains undetermined.

CDR3 length equals 11 residues. V shed 4 bases and J shed 9 bases, with 8 bases lying between them. Germline V gives CDR1 SGHDN, CDR2 FVKESK. MiXCR, applied by TCRdb to the 5' RACE reads, yields one record per CDR3 protein. This sample has roughly 1,500,000 distinct CDR3 sequences; roughly a third occur once, and the top ten carry more than 0.25%. The chain couples TRBV14 to TRBJ2-3, with D hard to call. The specimen was cord blood. This sequence originates from a newborn girl in good health. The CDR3 coding sequence is TGTGCCAGCAGCCTCCAGCCCACGCAGTATTTT. Translation: CASSLQPTQYF.